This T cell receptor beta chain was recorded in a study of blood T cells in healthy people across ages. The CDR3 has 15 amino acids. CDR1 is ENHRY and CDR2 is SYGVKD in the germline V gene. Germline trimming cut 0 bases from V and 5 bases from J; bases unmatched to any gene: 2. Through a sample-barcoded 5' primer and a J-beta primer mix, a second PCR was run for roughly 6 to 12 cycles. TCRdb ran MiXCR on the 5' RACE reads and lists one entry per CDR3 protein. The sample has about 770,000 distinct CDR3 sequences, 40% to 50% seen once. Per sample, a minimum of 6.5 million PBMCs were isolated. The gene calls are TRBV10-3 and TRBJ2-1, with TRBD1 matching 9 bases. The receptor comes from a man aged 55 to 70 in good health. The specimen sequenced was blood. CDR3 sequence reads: CAISESGQGDNEQFF. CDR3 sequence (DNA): TGTGCCATCAGTGAGTCGGGACAGGGAGACAATGAGCAGTTCTTC.